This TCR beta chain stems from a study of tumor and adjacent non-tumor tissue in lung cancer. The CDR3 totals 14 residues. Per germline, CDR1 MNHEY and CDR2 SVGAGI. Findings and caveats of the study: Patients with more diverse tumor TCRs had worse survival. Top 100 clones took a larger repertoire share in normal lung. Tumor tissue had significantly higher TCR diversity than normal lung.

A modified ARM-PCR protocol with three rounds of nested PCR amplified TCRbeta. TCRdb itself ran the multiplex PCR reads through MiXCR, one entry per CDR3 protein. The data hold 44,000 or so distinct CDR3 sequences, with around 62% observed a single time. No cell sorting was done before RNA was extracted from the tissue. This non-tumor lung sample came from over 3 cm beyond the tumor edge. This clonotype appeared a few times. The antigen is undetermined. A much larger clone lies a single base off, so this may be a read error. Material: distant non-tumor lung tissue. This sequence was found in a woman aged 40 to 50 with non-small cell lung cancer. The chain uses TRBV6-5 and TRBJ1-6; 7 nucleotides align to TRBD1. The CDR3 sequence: CTSSYRGPRAPLHF. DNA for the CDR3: TGTACCAGCAGTTACAGGGGCCCGAGAGCACCCCTCCACTTT.